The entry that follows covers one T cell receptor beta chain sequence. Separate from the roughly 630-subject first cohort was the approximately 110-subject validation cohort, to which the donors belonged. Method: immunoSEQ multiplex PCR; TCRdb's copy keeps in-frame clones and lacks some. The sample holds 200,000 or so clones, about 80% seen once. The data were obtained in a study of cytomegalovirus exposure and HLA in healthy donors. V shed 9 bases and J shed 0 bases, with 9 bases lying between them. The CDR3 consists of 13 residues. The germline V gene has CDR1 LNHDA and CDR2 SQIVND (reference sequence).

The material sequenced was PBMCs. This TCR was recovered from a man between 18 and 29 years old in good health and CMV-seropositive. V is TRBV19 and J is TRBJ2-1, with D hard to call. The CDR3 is CASSESSYNEQFF. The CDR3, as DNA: TGTGCCAGCTCGGAGAGCTCCTACAATGAGCAGTTCTTC.